The rows below give T cell receptor beta chains drawn from one sample of a study of blood T cell repertoires in COVID-19. The table came from immunoSEQ multiplex PCR; TCRdb's copy has only in-frame clones and leaves some out. The sample has about 400,000 clones; roughly 89% are singletons. The sequenced sample consisted of PBMCs or T cells enriched from blood (not recorded which). The receptors come from a woman aged 45-60 years who had recovered from COVID-19. CDR3s include the opening cysteine and the closing phenylalanine or tryptophan. D genes are given only for firm matches. Not all rows give a size; the values are once, few, many and, for expanded clones, a class.

>TRBJ1-4|-|17|TRBV4-1|-
CASSPGVVGLANEKLFF
TGCGCCAGCAGCCCAGGGGTGGTCGGGTTGGCTAATGAAAAACTGTTTTTT
>TRBJ2-7|-|13|TRBV6-5|-
CASSQDSAGEQYF
TGTGCCAGCAGTCAGGACTCCGCGGGGGAGCAGTACTTC
>TRBJ1-2|-|18|TRBV5-5|-
CASSLTIAAARANYGYTF
TGTGCCAGCAGCTTGACGATTGCGGCAGCGAGAGCTAACTATGGCTACACCTTC
>TRBJ1-2|-|12|TRBV28|-
CASSFSYYGYTF
TGTGCCAGCAGTTTCAGTTACTATGGCTACACCTTC
>TRBJ2-3|TRBD2|15|TRBV6-5|-
CASRPGTSGTDTQYF
TGTGCCAGCAGACCCGGGACTAGCGGCACAGATACGCAGTATTTT
>TRBJ2-7|TRBD1|13|TRBV28|once
CASRDREFDEQYF
TGTGCCAGCCGGGACAGGGAATTCGACGAGCAGTACTTC
>TRBJ1-1|-|14|TRBV21-1|-
CASSGKGGGTEAFF
TGTGCCAGCAGCGGGAAGGGAGGGGGCACTGAAGCTTTCTTT
>TRBJ1-2|TRBD1|15|TRBV14|once
CASSQVTGGIYGYTF
TGTGCCAGCAGCCAAGTAACAGGGGGAATCTATGGCTACACCTTC
>TRBJ1-1|-|14|TRBV7-8|-
CASSLSPGDTEAFF
TGTGCCAGCAGCTTAAGCCCGGGGGACACTGAAGCTTTCTTT
>TRBJ1-2|-|14|TRBV7-2|-
CASSFQQRGLGYTF
TGTGCCAGCAGCTTTCAACAGCGGGGGCTTGGCTACACCTTC
>TRBJ1-2|-|15|TRBV27|-
CASRPSPESVYGYTF
TGTGCCAGCAGACCCTCCCCGGAGTCTGTATATGGCTACACCTTC
>TRBJ2-2|-|13|TRBV29-1|-
CSAQDSFTGELFF
TGCAGCGCCCAGGACAGTTTCACCGGGGAGCTGTTTTTT
>TRBJ1-1|-|16|TRBV2|once
CASSLQGFTGNTEAFF
TGTGCCAGCAGTCTACAGGGTTTTACAGGGAACACTGAAGCTTTCTTT
>TRBJ1-1|-|11|TRBV20-1|-
CSARDITEAFF
TGCAGTGCTAGAGACATCACTGAAGCTTTCTTT
>TRBJ1-5|-|13|TRBV28|-
CASRDNWGQPQHF
TGTGCCAGCAGGGACAATTGGGGTCAGCCCCAGCATTTT
>TRBJ2-5|-|16|TRBV19|-
CASSIGLRDNQETQYF
TGTGCCAGTAGTATTGGCCTCCGGGACAACCAAGAGACCCAGTACTTC
>TRBJ2-1|TRBD1|14|TRBV7-2|-
CASIRDRGGHEQFF
TGTGCCAGCATCCGTGACCGAGGGGGCCATGAGCAGTTCTTC
>TRBJ1-3|-|15|TRBV2|-
CASSRGEHSGNTIYF
TGTGCCAGCAGCCGGGGGGAGCACTCTGGAAACACCATATATTTT
>TRBJ2-2|TRBD1|14|TRBV4-3|-
CASSQRQGAGELFF
TGCGCCAGCAGCCAGAGACAGGGGGCCGGGGAGCTGTTTTTT
>TRBJ1-6|-|15|TRBV28|-
CASSLTGSYNSPLHF
TGTGCCAGCAGTTTGACAGGCTCCTATAATTCACCCCTCCACTTT
>TRBJ1-1|-|14|TRBV28|-
CASSLWGGGTEAFF
TGTGCCAGCAGTTTATGGGGGGGAGGCACTGAAGCTTTCTTT
>TRBJ1-2|-|15|TRBV7-9|-
CASSSGGGFDYGYTF
TGTGCCAGCAGCTCCGGAGGAGGTTTTGACTATGGCTACACCTTC
>TRBJ1-6|TRBD1|14|TRBV7-9|-
CASTITGENSPLHF
TGTGCCAGCACCATTACAGGGGAGAATTCACCCCTCCACTTT
>TRBJ2-7|-|15|TRBV2|few
CASRPGGRGSYEQYF
TGTGCCAGCAGGCCGGGGGGCAGGGGCTCCTACGAGCAGTACTTC
>TRBJ2-1|TRBD1|17|TRBV5-8|-
CASSLRFGGQGDNEQFF
TGTGCCAGCAGCTTGAGGTTCGGCGGACAGGGTGATAATGAGCAGTTCTTC
>TRBJ2-1|TRBD1|14|TRBV7-3|-
CASSFGDSNNEQFF
TGTGCCAGCAGCTTCGGGGACAGCAACAATGAGCAGTTCTTC
>TRBJ1-3|-|14|TRBV6-5|-
CASRLQGSGNTIYF
TGTGCCAGCAGGCTTCAGGGCTCTGGAAACACCATATATTTT
>TRBJ2-2|TRBD1|16|TRBV7-9|-
CASSLLRQGETGELFF
TGTGCCAGCAGCTTACTCAGACAGGGAGAGACCGGGGAGCTGTTTTTT
>TRBJ1-1|-|12|TRBV30|-
CAWSDGEFEAFF
TGTGCCTGGAGTGACGGAGAATTTGAAGCTTTCTTT
>TRBJ2-2|-|15|TRBV4-2|few
CASSQDHGYTGELFF
TGTGCCAGCAGCCAAGATCACGGTTACACCGGGGAGCTGTTTTTT
>TRBJ1-2|TRBD1|14|TRBV2|once
CARQLQGRRFGYTF
TGTGCCAGACAGTTACAGGGGCGACGCTTTGGCTACACCTTC
>TRBJ1-1|-|15|TRBV4-3|-
CASSQDGAWVTEAFF
TGCGCCAGCAGCCAAGATGGGGCATGGGTCACTGAAGCTTTCTTT
>TRBJ1-2|TRBD1|17|TRBV7-8|-
CASSPPGVGTGRYGYTF
TGTGCCAGCAGCCCCCCGGGGGTCGGGACAGGGAGGTATGGCTACACCTTC
>TRBJ1-6|-|15|TRBV23-1|once
CASSHPGQISSPLHF
TGCGCCAGCAGTCACCCGGGACAAATCAGTTCACCCCTCCACTTT
>TRBJ2-7|-|14|TRBV6-5|-
CASSHEFSSQEQYF
TGTGCCAGCAGCCACGAGTTCTCGTCGCAAGAGCAGTACTTC
>TRBJ1-5|TRBD1|16|TRBV24-1|-
CATSDPRQGSFQPQHF
TGTGCCACCAGTGACCCCAGACAGGGGAGCTTCCAGCCCCAGCATTTT
>TRBJ2-3|TRBD1|21|TRBV4-3|once
CASSHHRGRKVLDTSTDTQYF
TGCGCCAGCAGCCATCACAGGGGGCGTAAGGTTTTGGATACTAGCACAGATACGCAGTATTTT
>TRBJ1-5|-|15|TRBV2|once
CASSEARTANQPQHF
TGTGCCAGCAGTGAAGCTAGGACAGCAAATCAGCCCCAGCATTTT
>TRBJ2-5|-|14|TRBV11-2|-
CASSLAGLGETQYF
TGTGCCAGCAGCTTAGCAGGGTTGGGGGAGACCCAGTACTTC
>TRBJ1-1|TRBD1|16|TRBV5-4|-
CASSNLPGQTESEAFF
TGTGCCAGCAGCAACCTACCGGGACAGACGGAATCTGAAGCTTTCTTT
>TRBJ2-3|TRBD2|16|TRBV7-2|-
CASSASGGLNTDTQYF
TGTGCCAGCAGTGCTAGCGGGGGCCTAAACACAGATACGCAGTATTTT
>TRBJ1-2|TRBD1|16|TRBV4-3|-
CASSQDRDRGLYGYTF
TGCGCCAGCAGCCAAGACCGGGACAGGGGGCTCTATGGCTACACCTTC
>TRBJ1-1|-|13|TRBV3-1/TRBV3-2|-
CASSQGAGLRAFF
TGTGCCAGCAGCCAAGGGGCAGGGTTAAGAGCTTTCTTT
>TRBJ1-2|TRBD1|18|TRBV5-1|-
CASSLDVGGTGGKYGYTF
TGCGCCAGCAGCTTGGATGTAGGTGGGACAGGGGGCAAGTATGGCTACACCTTC
>TRBJ2-1|-|15|TRBV10-3|-
CAISEPNRVSNEQFF
TGTGCCATCAGTGAGCCGAACAGGGTAAGCAATGAGCAGTTCTTC
>TRBJ1-2|-|14|TRBV29-1|-
CSVAPRVGPHGYTF
TGCAGCGTTGCGCCCCGGGTAGGCCCTCATGGCTACACCTTC
>TRBJ2-5|TRBD1|17|TRBV5-1|-
CASSPGTGALSQETQYF
TGCGCCAGCAGCCCCGGGACAGGGGCCTTGTCCCAAGAGACCCAGTACTTC
>TRBJ2-1|-|16|TRBV4-1|-
CASSRRQTEIYNEQFF
TGCGCCAGCAGCAGACGACAGACTGAAATCTACAATGAGCAGTTCTTC
>TRBJ2-3|-|14|TRBV7-2|-
CASCLGPSTDTQYF
TGTGCCAGCTGTCTGGGGCCGAGCACAGATACGCAGTATTTT
>TRBJ2-2|TRBD2|16|TRBV5-4|once
CASSLDSGRVSGELFF
TGTGCCAGCAGCTTGGATAGCGGGAGGGTCTCCGGGGAGCTGTTTTTT
>TRBJ1-1|-|14|TRBV15|few
CATSRDPSDTEAFF
TGTGCCACCAGCAGAGATCCCTCGGACACTGAAGCTTTCTTT
>TRBJ2-7|TRBD1|15|TRBV28|-
CASSNSGQGVREQYF
TGTGCCAGCAGTAATTCCGGACAGGGGGTACGCGAGCAGTACTTC
>TRBJ1-2|-|15|TRBV5-8|once
CASSLVAGLNYGYTF
TGTGCCAGCAGCTTGGTGGCAGGCCTTAACTATGGCTACACCTTC
>TRBJ2-2|-|16|TRBV5-1|-
CASSLAGVGNTGELFF
TGCGCCAGCAGCTTGGCCGGGGTGGGGAACACCGGGGAGCTGTTTTTT